This T cell receptor (beta chain) was recovered during a study of regulatory T cells in long-lasting Graves disease. The V gene lost 6 bases and the J gene lost 6 bases, with 13 bases spanning the gap. CDR1 is SEHNR and CDR2 is FQNEAQ in the germline V gene (reference sequence). This CDR3 has 13 residues. Time point reported: newly diagnosed GD, antithyroid drugs for less than 3 months. PBMC-derived RNA was used for the TCR library. In Xi'an, China, an endocrinology department was the source of patients. Combining iRepertoire HTBI primers with Arm-PCR of CDR3 regions, the authors built TCR beta libraries. In the original analysis: The samples yielded some 62 TRBV and around 15 TRBJ segments. TCRdb reprocessed the multiplex PCR reads via MiXCR and lists one record per CDR3 protein. TCRdb, not the original authors, processed these V and J calls. The sample includes under 500,000 distinct CDR3 sequences, about 17% of them seen just once.

This clonotype was detected ten times or more. These data also featured in a second study, about T cells in Graves' hyperthyroidism and ophthalmopathy. That study reports: HTBI primers were used for first-round RT-PCR of the TCR CDR3.

This material consisted of peripheral blood mononuclear cells (PBMCs), taken at new diagnosis, from a patient treated with antithyroid drugs. The chain combines TRBV7-9 with TRBJ2-3; D is ambiguous. This receptor was taken from a woman between 25 and 40 years old with Graves disease. In nucleotides, the CDR3 is TGTGCCAGCAGTCTGCCCAGGAGCGATACGCAGTATTTT. Translating gives CASSLPRSDTQYF.